The T cell receptor beta chain described here comes from a study of cytomegalovirus exposure and HLA in healthy donors. About the research overall: The roughly 120 validation repertoires, a later analysis reported, used the same platform as the approximately 630 first-cohort repertoires. The study, taken as a whole, reports: Cytomegalovirus association was assigned to approximately 180 TCR beta chains.

The CDR3 is 14 amino acids. Germline CDR1 SGHAT, CDR2 FQNNGV. Trimming stripped 1 base from V and 1 base from J, with 7 bases between. Among the 110 or so subjects of the validation cohort, separate from the roughly 600-subject first cohort, were the donors. Notes on this clone: The antigen is not known.

The table came from immunoSEQ multiplex PCR; TCRdb's copy has only in-frame clones and leaves some out. This table holds tens of thousands of clones, over 95% found once. V usage is TRBV11-2 and J usage is TRBJ1-1; no clear D. The clonotype was recovered from a woman aged 18-35 years in good health and CMV-seropositive. Sequenced sample: PBMCs. CDR3 residues: CASSLGARNTEAFF. In DNA, the CDR3 is TGTGCCAGCAGCTTAGGCGCACGGAACACTGAAGCTTTCTTT.